This is a list of T cell receptor beta chains from one sample in a study of cytotoxic CD8 clonotypes in ibrutinib-treated CLL. The repertoire was sequenced with immunoSEQ multiplex PCR; TCRdb's copy has only in-frame clones and lacks some. The sample holds about 140,000 clones, about 80% seen once. Material: PBMCs, obtained after 12 months of ibrutinib treatment. The receptors derive from a human donor with chronic lymphocytic leukemia. The CDR3 runs from the conserved cysteine through the conserved F or W. D genes are given only for firm matches. Rows may omit the clone size; those that give it use once, few, many or a size class.

j_gene: TRBJ2-3; v_gene: TRBV11-3; d_gene: .; abundance: once; CDR3nt: TGTGCCAGCAGCTTGGGCACAGATACGCAGTATTTT; CDR3aa: CASSLGTDTQYF
j_gene: TRBJ1-2; v_gene: TRBV6-1; d_gene: TRBD1; abundance: .; CDR3nt: TGTGCCAGCAGTGAAGAGGCAGGGGGGTATGGCTACACCTTC; CDR3aa: CASSEEAGGYGYTF
j_gene: TRBJ2-7; v_gene: TRBV6-5; d_gene: .; abundance: .; CDR3nt: TGTGCCAGCAGTCAGGGGGGGGGAAAATCCTACGAGCAGTACTTC; CDR3aa: CASSQGGGKSYEQYF
j_gene: TRBJ2-7; v_gene: TRBV6-5; d_gene: TRBD1; abundance: .; CDR3nt: TGTGCCAGCAGTTACAACAGGGGGAGCTCCTACGAGCAGTACTTC; CDR3aa: CASSYNRGSSYEQYF
j_gene: TRBJ1-5; v_gene: TRBV19; d_gene: .; abundance: .; CDR3nt: TGTGCCAGTAGTATAGGGGTAAATAGCAATCAGCCCCAGCATTTT; CDR3aa: CASSIGVNSNQPQHF
j_gene: TRBJ1-2; v_gene: TRBV7-8; d_gene: .; abundance: few; CDR3nt: TGTGCCAGCAGCTTAGATGTAACGGGCTACACCTTC; CDR3aa: CASSLDVTGYTF
j_gene: TRBJ1-5; v_gene: TRBV4-1; d_gene: .; abundance: .; CDR3nt: TGCGCCAGCAGCTACACCCCGGCGCAGGGGACCAATCAGCCCCAGCATTTT; CDR3aa: CASSYTPAQGTNQPQHF
j_gene: TRBJ2-1; v_gene: TRBV29-1; d_gene: .; abundance: once; CDR3nt: TGCAGCGTTTTGAGGGGGGGGTTGAATGAGCAGTTCTTC; CDR3aa: CSVLRGGLNEQFF
j_gene: TRBJ1-6; v_gene: TRBV5-1; d_gene: .; abundance: .; CDR3nt: TGCGCCAGCAGCTCCGGGACTGAGAATTCACCCCTCCACTTT; CDR3aa: CASSSGTENSPLHF
j_gene: TRBJ1-2; v_gene: TRBV7-2; d_gene: .; abundance: .; CDR3nt: TGTGCCAGCAGCTTAATCTCGCAGGACTATGGCTACACCTTC; CDR3aa: CASSLISQDYGYTF
j_gene: TRBJ2-4; v_gene: TRBV4-3; d_gene: TRBD2; abundance: .; CDR3nt: TGCGCCAGCAGCCAAGAGGCGGGAGGGGGAGCCAAAAACATTCAGTACTTC; CDR3aa: CASSQEAGGGAKNIQYF
j_gene: TRBJ1-1; v_gene: TRBV7-9; d_gene: .; abundance: .; CDR3nt: TGTGCCAGCAGCAGTCTGGGGGACCCTGAAGCTTTCTTT; CDR3aa: CASSSLGDPEAFF
j_gene: TRBJ1-2; v_gene: TRBV30; d_gene: .; abundance: few; CDR3nt: TGTGCCTGGAGGAAATGGGTGGGTGGCTACACCTTC; CDR3aa: CAWRKWVGGYTF
j_gene: TRBJ1-1; v_gene: TRBV7-9; d_gene: .; abundance: many; CDR3nt: TGTGCCAGCATCCCCAGGACGCGACTTACGAACACTGAAGCTTTCTTT; CDR3aa: CASIPRTRLTNTEAFF
j_gene: TRBJ2-7; v_gene: TRBV2; d_gene: .; abundance: .; CDR3nt: TGTGCCAGCAGTTCCCCCTACGAGCAGTACTTC; CDR3aa: CASSSPYEQYF
j_gene: TRBJ2-7; v_gene: TRBV7-9; d_gene: .; abundance: few; CDR3nt: TGTGCCAGCAGCTGGCCTTTTGAAGAGCAGTACTTC; CDR3aa: CASSWPFEEQYF
j_gene: TRBJ2-7; v_gene: TRBV28; d_gene: TRBD2; abundance: .; CDR3nt: TGTGCCAGCAGTTTAGGAGCGGGAGGTCTCTACGAGCAGTACTTC; CDR3aa: CASSLGAGGLYEQYF
j_gene: TRBJ1-1; v_gene: TRBV9; d_gene: .; abundance: few; CDR3nt: TGTGCCAGCAGCGTAGGGTTGGGCGGGACTGAAGCTTTCTTT; CDR3aa: CASSVGLGGTEAFF
j_gene: TRBJ2-7; v_gene: TRBV29-1; d_gene: TRBD1; abundance: .; CDR3nt: TGCAGCGTCCTCGACAGGGGTGATTACGAGCAGTACTTC; CDR3aa: CSVLDRGDYEQYF
j_gene: TRBJ2-3; v_gene: TRBV4-2; d_gene: TRBD2; abundance: .; CDR3nt: TGTGCCAGCAGCCCAGGGACTAGCGGGGCGAAAGATACGCAGTATTTT; CDR3aa: CASSPGTSGAKDTQYF
j_gene: TRBJ1-2; v_gene: TRBV7-2; d_gene: .; abundance: .; CDR3nt: TGTGCCAGCAGCTTAGACTTCACAGCCCGAAAGGGCTACACCTTC; CDR3aa: CASSLDFTARKGYTF
j_gene: TRBJ2-7; v_gene: TRBV6-1; d_gene: TRBD1; abundance: many; CDR3nt: TGTGCCAGCAGTGAATTTATTGGGGACAGTTACGAGCAGTACTTC; CDR3aa: CASSEFIGDSYEQYF